This entry lists 24 T cell receptor beta chains sequenced from one sample in a study of T-cell memory formation after mild COVID-19. One entry per CDR3 protein, called by TCRdb with MiXCR from the 5' RACE reads. The table includes approximately 300,000 distinct CDR3 sequences, approximately 16% detected once. What was sequenced was PBMCs or a T cell subset sorted from them (not recorded which). Receptors were obtained from a young man who had mild COVID-19 (a few samples of this study predate the infection). Cell type and time point are not known.

In its sample, this clonotype was seen a few times. The chain joins TRBV5-1 to TRBJ2-7; TRBD1 agrees at 7 bases. Looked up from germline, CDR1 is SGHRS and CDR2 is YFSETQ. V shed 4 bases, J shed 6 bases, and the junction held 13 bases outside the gene matches. There are 15 residues in the CDR3. In DNA form, the CDR3 reads TGCGCCAGCAGCCAACGACAGGGCTTGCATTTCGAGCAGTACTTC. Translation gives CASSQRQGLHFEQYF.

This clonotype showed up many times. The J gene is TRBJ2-1, the V gene TRBV4-1; tentative D call: TRBD1 (6 bases). CDR3 length: 15 residues. The V gene's germline CDR1 is MGHRA and CDR2 YSYEKL. Trimming took 3 bases from V and 0 from J, leaving 9 bases between them. The CDR3 bases are TGCGCCAGCAGCCAGACAGGAAGCTCCTACAATGAGCAGTTCTTC. Its protein is CASSQTGSSYNEQFF.

Many counts were recorded for this clonotype. The chain combines TRBV7-9 with TRBJ2-1; 10 bases match TRBD1. CDR1 SEHNR and CDR2 FQNEAQ come from the germline V gene (reference sequence). This CDR3 spans 14 amino acids. After removal of 6 bases from V and 4 bases from J, the junction contained 3 bases not matched to a gene. The CDR3 sequence is CASSTGQGYNEQFF. CDR3 nucleotides: TGTGCCAGCAGTACGGGACAGGGGTACAATGAGCAGTTCTTC. Combining the CDR3 with reference TRBV7-9 and TRBJ2-1 gives the whole variable domain DTGVSQNPRHKITKRGQNVTFRCDPISEHNRLYWYRQTLGQGPEFLTYFQNEAQLEKSRLLSDRFSAERPKGSFSTLEIQRTEQGDSAMYLCASSTGQGYNEQFFGPGTRLTVL.

There are a few counts of this clonotype. The chain employs TRBV5-1 and TRBJ2-1; D call uncertain. Looked up from germline, CDR1 is SGHRS and CDR2 is YFSETQ. CDR3 length: 14 amino acids. The V end lost 0 bases, the J end lost 8 bases, and 12 bases lay between the germline ends. CDR3 DNA sequence: TGCGCCAGCAGCTTGGGACTCCACACCGATGAGCAGTTCTTC. This encodes CASSLGLHTDEQFF.

A few counts support this clonotype. The chain is built from TRBV12-3 or TRBV12-4 and TRBJ2-3, with 10 nucleotides matching TRBD2. This CDR3 has 17 residues. The trim removed 10 bases at V and 0 bases at J, leaving 13 bases unmatched. The CDR3 DNA sequence: TGTGCCACGGGGGGACTAGCGACTTCCTCTAGCACAGATACGCAGTATTTT. Translating it yields CATGGLATSSSTDTQYF.

This clonotype was seen many times. The chain uses TRBV4-2 and TRBJ1-4; possible D gene TRBD1, 5 bases. Trimming removed 1 base at V and 6 bases at J, with 12 bases between. The V gene's germline CDR1 is LGHNA and CDR2 YNFKEQ. The CDR3 has 15 residues. The CDR3 nucleotides are TGTGCCAGCAGCCAAGTCACACAGGAGGATGAAAAACTGTTTTTT. Its translation is CASSQVTQEDEKLFF.

The chain employs TRBV6-2 or TRBV6-3 and TRBJ2-5; tentatively, D is TRBD1 or TRBD2 (5 bases each). V shed 2 bases and J shed 4 bases, with 8 bases lying between them. The length of the CDR3 is 13 residues. CDR1 is MNHEY and CDR2 is SVGEGT in the germline V gene. CDR3 sequence reads: CASSYMRGETQYF. In DNA, the CDR3 is TGTGCCAGCAGTTACATGAGGGGAGAGACCCAGTACTTC.

In this sample, this clonotype turned up a few times. V usage is TRBV6-6 and J usage is TRBJ2-3; 8 positions match TRBD1. J lost 3 bases, V lost 2 bases, and 4 bases had no gene match. Per the germline V gene, CDR1 is MNHNY and CDR2 is SVGAGI (reference sequence). This CDR3 region has 15 residues. The CDR3 coding sequence is TGTGCCAGCAGTTACCAGGGGGCTCGGACAGATACGCAGTATTTT. Translation: CASSYQGARTDTQYF.

The chain couples TRBV7-2 to TRBJ2-2; possibly TRBD1 or TRBD2 for D (5 bases each). CDR3 length equals 14 residues. Germline CDR1 reads SGHTA; CDR2 reads FQGNSA. The V end was cut by 5 bases, the J end by 6 bases, with 13 bases between. This chain's CDR3 is CASSHPMGAGELFF. DNA for the CDR3: TGTGCCAGCAGCCACCCCATGGGGGCCGGGGAGCTGTTTTTT.

This clonotype appeared a single time. This may be a read error, as it is one base from a much larger clone. The V gene is TRBV14, the J gene TRBJ2-1, with no clear D. V was pared by 3 bases and J by 5 bases, with 11 bases between. This CDR3 has 14 amino acids. CDR1 and CDR2 (germline): SGHDN, FVKESK. CDR3 coding DNA: TGTGCCAGCAGCCATGTATGGATGGACAATGAGCAGTTCTTC. Translating gives CASSHVWMDNEQFF.

The gene calls are TRBV20-1 and TRBJ2-4; D is undetermined. The CDR3 is 13 amino acids. V gave up 5 bases and J gave up 1 base, with 9 bases separating them. Per germline, CDR1 DFQATT and CDR2 SNEGSKA (reference sequence). Here the CDR3 DNA reads TGCAGTGCTCCTTCCCTGGCCAAAAACATTCAGTACTTC. This encodes CSAPSLAKNIQYF.

This clonotype has a handful of counts. This chain uses TRBV20-1 with TRBJ2-7, with 11 positions matching TRBD1. CDR1 DFQATT and CDR2 SNEGSKA come from the germline V gene (reference sequence). The V segment lost 5 bases and the J segment 4 bases; nucleotides outside the gene matches: 4. This CDR3 region has 13 residues. The CDR3 protein is CSAPGQGGYEQYF. In nucleotides, the CDR3 is TGCAGTGCTCCGGGACAGGGGGGGTACGAGCAGTACTTC.

This clonotype was seen repeatedly, ten times or more. The chain recombines TRBV11-2 with TRBJ1-1; D is possibly TRBD1 (5 bases). Trimming shortened V by 1 base and J by 1 base, and 7 bases separated the two germline ends. This CDR3 comprises 14 residues. Germline V gene data show CDR1 as SGHAT and CDR2 as FQNNGV. The CDR3 sequence is CASSLGQSNTEAFF. CDR3 DNA: TGTGCCAGCAGCTTAGGACAGTCGAACACTGAAGCTTTCTTT.

In this sample, this clonotype turned up a few times. This sequence joins TRBV12-3 or TRBV12-4 and TRBJ1-1; a weak D match, TRBD1 (5 bases). V gave up 7 bases and J gave up 4 bases, with 22 bases separating them. CDR3 length: 16 residues. The CDR3 reads CASIPGAGWGSTEAFF. Written as DNA, the CDR3 is TGTGCCAGCATCCCTGGGGCAGGGTGGGGTAGCACTGAAGCTTTCTTT.

This clonotype was seen ten or more times. The chain links TRBV6-5 to TRBJ2-3; weak D call: TRBD1 (5 bases). The germline gives CDR1 MNHEY, CDR2 SVGAGI. This CDR3 region has 17 residues. V lost 6 bases, J lost 0 bases, and 19 bases lay in between. DNA for the CDR3: TGTGCCAGCAGCCAAATGGGGCTGGCGATTAGCACAGATACGCAGTATTTT. It translates to CASSQMGLAISTDTQYF.

In its sample, this clonotype was seen a few times. The genes are TRBV28 and TRBJ1-5, with a possible D match to TRBD1 (5 bases). The ends were cut back, 6 bases at V and 6 bases at J, with 12 bases in the middle. The CDR3 is 13 residues long. Germline-derived CDR1 and CDR2 are MDHEN and SYDVKM. This CDR3 is CASRLGGFQPQHF. The CDR3, as DNA: TGTGCCAGCAGACTCGGGGGATTTCAGCCCCAGCATTTT.

This clonotype was counted a few times. The gene calls are TRBV2 and TRBJ1-6; TRBD1 aligns across 8 bases. V shed 4 bases and J 7 bases; nucleotides not matched to a gene: 6. This CDR3 has 15 amino acids. CDR1 SNHLY and CDR2 FYNNEI come from the germline V gene. The CDR3 sequence: CASSVFGQGNSPLHF. The CDR3 DNA sequence: TGTGCCAGCAGTGTTTTCGGACAGGGAAATTCACCCCTCCACTTT.

Concerning this clonotype: An end of the junction differs from the germline gene, which may be a read error. CDR3 sequence reads: CASSQGPDQPKHF. For the CDR3, the DNA is TGTGCCAGCAGCCAGGGTCCTGATCAGCCCAAGCATTTT. The chain has TRBV14 and TRBJ1-5; D is undetermined. CDR3 length equals 13 residues. Germline lookup yields CDR1 SGHDN and CDR2 FVKESK.

This clonotype showed up just a few times. The chain uses TRBV15 and TRBJ1-3; D call uncertain. CDR3 size: 14 residues. Germline loops: CDR1 LNHNV, CDR2 YYDKDF (reference sequence). Between the trimmed V and J ends, which lost 0 bases and 2 bases, there was a span of 5 bases. DNA for the CDR3: TGTGCCACCAGCAGAGAACTTACTGGAAACACCATATATTTT. This gives the protein CATSRELTGNTIYF.

V usage is TRBV7-2 and J usage is TRBJ2-3; 7 bases are a match to TRBD2. The CDR3 contains 12 residues. V dropped 6 bases and J dropped 6; count of bases not matched to a gene: 3. The germline V gene has CDR1 SGHTA and CDR2 FQGNSA. The CDR3: CASRGGSDTQYF. As DNA, the CDR3 is TGTGCCAGCAGGGGGGGGTCGGATACGCAGTATTTT.

This clonotype was detected many times. V gene TRBV6-1 combines with J gene TRBJ1-5; D possibly corresponds to TRBD1 (5 bases). The germline gives CDR1 MNHNS, CDR2 SASEGT. The CDR3 has 15 residues. Between the trimmed V and J ends, which lost 3 bases and 2 bases, there was a span of 11 bases. This CDR3 is CASSDGEGGNQPQHF. Written as DNA, the CDR3 is TGTGCCAGCAGTGATGGGGAAGGGGGCAATCAGCCCCAGCATTTT.

The chain employs TRBV7-2 and TRBJ2-1; a possible D gene is TRBD1 (6 bases). With 5 bases removed from V and 8 bases from J, the gap between germline ends came to 25 bases. Per the germline V gene, CDR1 is SGHTA and CDR2 is FQGNSA. CDR3 length: 17 residues. CDR3 in DNA: TGTGCCAGCAGCCACGCTACAGGGTCCGGACAAGTCCATGAGCAGTTCTTC. This translates into CASSHATGSGQVHEQFF.

The chain has TRBV7-9 and TRBJ1-2; TRBD1 aligns across 8 bases. Germline V CDR1 and CDR2: SEHNR, FQNEAQ (reference sequence). V lost 5 bases to trimming and J lost 0 bases; unmatched junction nucleotides: 11. CDR3 size: 17 residues. The CDR3 region is CASSRVGQDLSNYGYTF. DNA of the CDR3: TGTGCCAGCAGCAGAGTGGGACAGGATCTTTCTAACTATGGCTACACCTTC.

This clonotype was observed a handful of times. The gene calls are TRBV7-2 and TRBJ2-6; D unresolved. CDR3 length: 13 residues. CDR1 and CDR2 (germline): SGHTA, FQGNSA. Trimming took 11 bases from V and 2 from J, leaving 10 bases between them. The CDR3 bases are TGTGCCGCCGGAGCGCCTGGGGCCAACGTCCTGACTTTC. This translates into CAAGAPGANVLTF.